Below, 5 T cell receptor beta chains from the same sample are listed, as sequenced in a study of blood T cell repertoires in COVID-19. The assay was immunoSEQ multiplex PCR, and TCRdb's table has in-frame clones only and misses some. The table includes roughly 380,000 clones, around 87% detected once. What was sequenced was PBMCs or T cells enriched from blood (not recorded which). These receptor sequences come from a man aged 25-40 years who had recovered from COVID-19.

This rearrangement joins TRBV30 to TRBJ1-2, with D possibly being TRBD1 (5 bases). The CDR3 has 13 residues. CDR1 is GTSNPN and CDR2 is SVGIG in the germline V gene (reference sequence). V was shortened by 5 bases and J by 7 bases, with 17 bases between the two germline ends. CDR3 residues: CAWLTGSSSGYTF. In DNA form, the CDR3 reads TGTGCCTGGTTAACAGGTTCATCGAGTGGCTACACCTTC.

The DNA of the CDR3 is TGCGCCAGCAGCGAGGGACTAGCGTTAGGAGATACGCAGTATTTT. Amino acid sequence: CASSEGLALGDTQYF. J is TRBJ2-3 and V is TRBV5-1, with 10 bases that match TRBD2. CDR1 and CDR2 (germline): SGHRS, YFSETQ. This CDR3 has 15 residues. The V gene end was trimmed by 4 bases and the J gene end by 5 bases; junction bases not matched to a gene: 7.

V gene TRBV7-8 combines with J gene TRBJ1-2; D unresolved. Germline V lookup: CDR1 SGHVS, CDR2 FQNEAQ. V lost 0 bases and J lost 7, with 15 bases in between. This CDR3 is 15 amino acids long. CDR3 loop: CASSLAGERPGGYTF. The CDR3 region has the DNA TGTGCCAGCAGCTTAGCCGGGGAGAGACCGGGTGGCTACACCTTC.

The chain carries TRBV5-8 and TRBJ2-5; TRBD1 aligns across 7 bases. CDR3 length: 15 amino acids. Trimming at V came to 3 bases and at J to 2 bases, leaving 7 bases not matched to a gene. Looked up from germline, CDR1 is SGHTS and CDR2 is YDEGEE. The CDR3 nucleotides are TGTGCCAGCAGCTCGTTAGGGGGCGGACAAGAGACCCAGTACTTC. Translation gives CASSSLGGGQETQYF.

The chain carries TRBV19 and TRBJ1-2, with 8 bases lining up with TRBD1. The CDR3 is made up of 15 amino acids. V lost 2 bases, J lost 4 bases, and 6 bases stayed unmatched. Germline values: CDR1 LNHDA, CDR2 SQIVND (reference sequence). The CDR3 protein is CASSIISGTGYGYTF. DNA of the CDR3: TGTGCCAGTAGTATAATATCCGGGACAGGCTATGGCTACACCTTC. Looking up the rest from reference TRBV19 and TRBJ1-2 gives the full variable domain: DGGITQSPKYLFRKEGQNVTLSCEQNLNHDAMYWYRQDPGQGLRLIYYSQIVNDFQKGDIAEGYSVSREKKESFPLTVTSAQKNPTAFYLCASSIISGTGYGYTFGSGTRLTVV.